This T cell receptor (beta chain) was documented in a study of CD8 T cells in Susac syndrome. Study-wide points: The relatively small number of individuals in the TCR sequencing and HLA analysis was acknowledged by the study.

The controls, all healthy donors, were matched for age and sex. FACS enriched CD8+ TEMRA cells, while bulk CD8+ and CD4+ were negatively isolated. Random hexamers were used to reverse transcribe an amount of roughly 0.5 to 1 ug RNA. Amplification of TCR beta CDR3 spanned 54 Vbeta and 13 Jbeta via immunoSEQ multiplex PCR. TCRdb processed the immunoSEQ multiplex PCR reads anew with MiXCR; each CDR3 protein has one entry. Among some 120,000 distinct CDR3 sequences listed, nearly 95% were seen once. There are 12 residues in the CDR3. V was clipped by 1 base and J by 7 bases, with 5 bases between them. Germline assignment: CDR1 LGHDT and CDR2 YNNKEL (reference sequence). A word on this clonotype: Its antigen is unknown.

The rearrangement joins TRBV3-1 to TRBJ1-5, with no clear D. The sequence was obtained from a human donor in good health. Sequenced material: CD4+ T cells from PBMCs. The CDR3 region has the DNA TGTGCCAGCAGCCAAGTCGGGCAGCCCCAGCATTTT. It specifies CASSQVGQPQHF.